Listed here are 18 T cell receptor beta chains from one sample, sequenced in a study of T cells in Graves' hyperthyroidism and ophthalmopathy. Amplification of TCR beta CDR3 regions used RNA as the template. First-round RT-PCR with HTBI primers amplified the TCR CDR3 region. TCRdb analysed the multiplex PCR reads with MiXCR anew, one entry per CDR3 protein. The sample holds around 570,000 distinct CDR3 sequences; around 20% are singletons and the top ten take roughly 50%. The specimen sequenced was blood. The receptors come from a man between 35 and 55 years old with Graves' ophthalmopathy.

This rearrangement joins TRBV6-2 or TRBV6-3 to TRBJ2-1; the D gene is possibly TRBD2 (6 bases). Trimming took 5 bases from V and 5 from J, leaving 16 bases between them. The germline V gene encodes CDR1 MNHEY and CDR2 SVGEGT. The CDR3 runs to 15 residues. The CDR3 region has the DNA TGTGCCAGCAGTGACATGAGCGGACTAAACAATGAGCAGTTCTTC. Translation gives CASSDMSGLNNEQFF.

CDR3: CSAREVGQGARPLHF. CDR3 nucleotide sequence: TGCAGTGCTAGGGAGGTTGGGCAGGGAGCTCGCCCCCTCCACTTT. The rearrangement uses TRBV20-1 and TRBJ1-6; weak D call: TRBD1 (5 bases). Looked up from germline, CDR1 is DFQATT and CDR2 is SNEGSKA (reference sequence). The V end lost 3 bases, the J end lost 13 bases, and 22 bases lay between the germline ends. This CDR3 is 15 amino acids long.

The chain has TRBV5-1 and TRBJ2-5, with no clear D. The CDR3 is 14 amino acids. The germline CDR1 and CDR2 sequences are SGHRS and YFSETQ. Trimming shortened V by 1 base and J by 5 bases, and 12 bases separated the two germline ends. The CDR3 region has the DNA TGCGCCAGCAGCTTGTCGGTCCCGATCGAGACCCAGTACTTC. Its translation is CASSLSVPIETQYF.

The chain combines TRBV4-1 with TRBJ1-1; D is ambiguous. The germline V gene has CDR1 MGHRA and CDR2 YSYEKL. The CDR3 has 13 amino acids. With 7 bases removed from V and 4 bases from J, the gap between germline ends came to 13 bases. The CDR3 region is CASKEYIGTEAFF. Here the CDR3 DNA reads TGCGCCAGCAAAGAGTATATCGGCACTGAAGCTTTCTTT.

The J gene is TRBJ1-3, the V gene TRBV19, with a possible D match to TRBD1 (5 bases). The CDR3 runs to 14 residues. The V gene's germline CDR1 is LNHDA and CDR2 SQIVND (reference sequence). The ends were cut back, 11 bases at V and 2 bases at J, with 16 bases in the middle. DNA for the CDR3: TGTGCCGGGAGCACAGGTGCCGCTGGAAACACCATATATTTT. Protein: CAGSTGAAGNTIYF.

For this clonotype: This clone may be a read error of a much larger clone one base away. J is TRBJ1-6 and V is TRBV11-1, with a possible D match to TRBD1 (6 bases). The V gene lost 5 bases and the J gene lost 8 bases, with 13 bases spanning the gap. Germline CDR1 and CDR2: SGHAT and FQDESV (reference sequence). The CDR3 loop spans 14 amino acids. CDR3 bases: TGTGCCAGCAGCATGCAGAGGGGGGATTCACCCCTCCACTTT. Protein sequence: CASSMQRGDSPLHF.

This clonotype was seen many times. CDR3 nucleotides: TGTGCCAGCAGCCGAGATATGGCGGGCAAGTACGAGCAGTACTTC. It translates to CASSRDMAGKYEQYF. The V gene is TRBV28, the J gene TRBJ2-7; tentatively, D is TRBD2 (5 bases). The V end lost 6 bases, the J end lost 4 bases, and 19 bases lay between the germline ends. Germline-derived CDR1 and CDR2 are MDHEN and SYDVKM. This CDR3 has 15 residues. The whole variable domain, filled in from reference TRBV28 and TRBJ2-7, reads DVKVTQSSRYLVKRTGEKVFLECVQDMDHENMFWYRQDPGLGLRLIYFSYDVKMKEKGDIPEGYSVSREKKERFSLILESASTNQTSMYLCASSRDMAGKYEQYFGPGTRLTVT.

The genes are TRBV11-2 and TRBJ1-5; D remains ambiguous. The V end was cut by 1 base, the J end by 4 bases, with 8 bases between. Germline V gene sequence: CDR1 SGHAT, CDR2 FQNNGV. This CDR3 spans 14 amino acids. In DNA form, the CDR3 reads TGTGCCAGCAGCTTAGTGGGTCTAAATCAGCCCCAGCATTTT. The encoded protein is CASSLVGLNQPQHF.

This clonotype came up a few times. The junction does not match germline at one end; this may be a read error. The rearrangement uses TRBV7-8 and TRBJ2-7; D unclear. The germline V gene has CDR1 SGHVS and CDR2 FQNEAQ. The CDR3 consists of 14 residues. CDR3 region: CASTLIGSAYEQYF. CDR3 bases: TGTGCCAGCACCTTAATCGGGTCTGCCTACGAGCAGTACTTC.

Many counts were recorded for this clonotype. The CDR3 DNA follows: TGTGCCAGCAGTTCCGCCGGGACAGTGAATGGCTACACCTTC. Translation: CASSSAGTVNGYTF. The chain has TRBV6-1 and TRBJ1-2; 7 bases are shared with TRBD1. CDR1 and CDR2 (germline): MNHNS, SASEGT. The ends lost 5 bases at V and 6 bases at J; junction bases unmatched: 9. This CDR3 region has 14 residues.

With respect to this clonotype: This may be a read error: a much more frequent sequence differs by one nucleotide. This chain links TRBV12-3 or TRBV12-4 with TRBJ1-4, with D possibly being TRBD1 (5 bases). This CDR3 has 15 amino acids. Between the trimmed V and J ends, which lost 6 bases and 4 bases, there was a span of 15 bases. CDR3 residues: CASRGDRRSNEKLFF. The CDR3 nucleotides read TGTGCCAGCAGAGGGGACCGACGAAGTAATGAAAAACTGTTTTTT.

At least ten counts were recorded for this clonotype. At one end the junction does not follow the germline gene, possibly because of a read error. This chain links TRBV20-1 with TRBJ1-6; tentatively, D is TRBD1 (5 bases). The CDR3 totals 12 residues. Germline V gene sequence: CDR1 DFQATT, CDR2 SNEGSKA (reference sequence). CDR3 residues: CSARGAGSPLHF. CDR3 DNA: TGCAGTGCGAGAGGGGCAGGATCACCCCTCCACTTT.

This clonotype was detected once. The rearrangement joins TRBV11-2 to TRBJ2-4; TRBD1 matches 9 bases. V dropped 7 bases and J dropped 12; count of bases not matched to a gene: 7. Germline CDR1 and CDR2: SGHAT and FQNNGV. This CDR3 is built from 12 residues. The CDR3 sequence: CASTENRGHQYF. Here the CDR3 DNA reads TGTGCCAGCACCGAAAACAGGGGGCATCAGTACTTC.

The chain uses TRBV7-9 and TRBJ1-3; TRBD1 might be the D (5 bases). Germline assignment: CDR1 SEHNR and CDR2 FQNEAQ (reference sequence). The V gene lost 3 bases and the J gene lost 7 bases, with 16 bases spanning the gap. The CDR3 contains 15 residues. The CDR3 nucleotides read TGTGCCAGCAGCTTGACAGAGCTCGCCGGGAACACCATATATTTT. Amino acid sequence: CASSLTELAGNTIYF. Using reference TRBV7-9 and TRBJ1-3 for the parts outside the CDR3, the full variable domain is DTGVSQNPRHKITKRGQNVTFRCDPISEHNRLYWYRQTLGQGPEFLTYFQNEAQLEKSRLLSDRFSAERPKGSFSTLEIQRTEQGDSAMYLCASSLTELAGNTIYFGEGSWLTVV.

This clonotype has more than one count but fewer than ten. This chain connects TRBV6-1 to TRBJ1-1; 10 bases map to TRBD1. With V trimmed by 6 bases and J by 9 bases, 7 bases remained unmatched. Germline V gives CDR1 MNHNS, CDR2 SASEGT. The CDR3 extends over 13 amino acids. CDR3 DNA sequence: TGTGCCAGCAGAGAAACGGGACAGGGGAAAGCTTTCTTT. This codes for CASRETGQGKAFF.

The CDR3 sequence is CASSRDVRGNEQFF. The CDR3, as DNA: TGTGCCAGCAGCCGGGACGTTAGGGGCAATGAGCAGTTCTTC. The chain joins TRBV6-1 to TRBJ2-1; D may match TRBD1 or TRBD2 (5 bases each). Per the germline V gene, CDR1 is MNHNS and CDR2 is SASEGT. Trimming stripped 6 bases from V and 6 bases from J, with 15 bases between. This CDR3 is built from 14 residues.

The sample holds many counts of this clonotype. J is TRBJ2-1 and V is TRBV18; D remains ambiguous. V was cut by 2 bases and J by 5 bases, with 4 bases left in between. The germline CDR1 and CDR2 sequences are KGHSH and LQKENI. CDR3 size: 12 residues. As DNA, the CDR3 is TGTGCCAGCTCACCAGGGGACAATGAGCAGTTCTTC. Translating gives CASSPGDNEQFF.

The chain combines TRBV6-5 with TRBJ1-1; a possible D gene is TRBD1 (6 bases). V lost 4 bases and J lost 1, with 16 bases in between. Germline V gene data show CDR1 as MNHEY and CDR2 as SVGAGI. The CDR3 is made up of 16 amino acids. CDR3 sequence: CASSSISTGRNTEAFF. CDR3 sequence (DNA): TGTGCCAGCAGTTCAATATCGACAGGACGGAACACTGAAGCTTTCTTT.